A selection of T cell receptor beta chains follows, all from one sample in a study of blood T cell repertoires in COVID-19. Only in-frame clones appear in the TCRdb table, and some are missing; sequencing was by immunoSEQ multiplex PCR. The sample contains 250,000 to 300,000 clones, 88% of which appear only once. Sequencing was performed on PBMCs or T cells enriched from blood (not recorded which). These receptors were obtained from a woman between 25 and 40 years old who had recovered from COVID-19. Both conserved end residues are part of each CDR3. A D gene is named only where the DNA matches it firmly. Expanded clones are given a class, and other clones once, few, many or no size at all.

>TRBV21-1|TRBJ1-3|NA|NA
TGTGTCAGCAGCATTTTGGGACAGGGGGGCGGAAACACCATATATTTT
CVSSILGQGGGNTIYF
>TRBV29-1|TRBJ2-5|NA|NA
TGCAGCGTTATTCCAATCGACAGTCTAGAGACCCAGTACTTC
CSVIPIDSLETQYF
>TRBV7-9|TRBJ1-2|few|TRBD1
TGTGCCAGCAGCCTCGGAGGTCTTGGGACAGGAGGGAACTATGGCTACACCTTC
CASSLGGLGTGGNYGYTF
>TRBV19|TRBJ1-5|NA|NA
TGTGCCAGTAGTATAGCCCGGGGGGCAGATCAGCCCCAGCATTTT
CASSIARGADQPQHF
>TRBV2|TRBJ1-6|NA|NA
TGTGCCAGTCGGGACTCCCGGTGGGAGAATTCACCCCTCCACTTT
CASRDSRWENSPLHF
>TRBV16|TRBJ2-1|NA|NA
TGTGCCAGCAGCCTCAAAAATGAGCAGTTCTTC
CASSLKNEQFF
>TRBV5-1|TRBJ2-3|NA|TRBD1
TGCGCCAGCAGCTTGGCCGGGACAGGGGGCACAGATACGCAGTATTTT
CASSLAGTGGTDTQYF
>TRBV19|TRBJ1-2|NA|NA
TGTGCCAGTAGTCCCGACAGTAGATCTTATTATGGCTACACCTTC
CASSPDSRSYYGYTF
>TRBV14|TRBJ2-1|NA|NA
TGTGCCAGCAGCCTCCCCCCCGGGACACAGGCGCACAATGAGCAGTTCTTC
CASSLPPGTQAHNEQFF
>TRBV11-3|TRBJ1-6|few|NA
TGTGCCAGCAGCTTAGAACAGCATAATTCACCCCTCCACTTT
CASSLEQHNSPLHF
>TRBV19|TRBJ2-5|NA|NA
TGTGCCAGTAGTATAAGGCCCGTCGCCGGAGGTCGAGAGACCCAGTACTTC
CASSIRPVAGGRETQYF
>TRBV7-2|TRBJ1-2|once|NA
TGTGCCAGCAGCTTAGTGGGGGCGCAGGGCTACACCTTC
CASSLVGAQGYTF
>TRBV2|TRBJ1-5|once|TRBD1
TGTGCCAGCGGCACCGGGACAGGGTTGCAGCCCCAGCATTTT
CASGTGTGLQPQHF
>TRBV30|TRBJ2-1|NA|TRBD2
TGTGCCTCCACTTTAGCGGGACCCTACAATGAGCAGTTCTTC
CASTLAGPYNEQFF
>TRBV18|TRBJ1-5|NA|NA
TGTGCCAGCTCACCCAGGGGTGGCGGCAATCAGCCCCAGCATTTT
CASSPRGGGNQPQHF
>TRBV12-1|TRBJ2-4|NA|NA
TGTGCCAGCAGCCCGCGTGGCTGGGGAGGGGACATTCAGTACTTC
CASSPRGWGGDIQYF
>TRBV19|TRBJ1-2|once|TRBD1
TGTGCCAGTAGTATTGGGACAGGGGGCCATTATGGCTACACCTTC
CASSIGTGGHYGYTF
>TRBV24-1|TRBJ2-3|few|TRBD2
TGTGCCACCAGTGAGTTATTACTAGCGGGCCCTTGCAAGTATTTT
CATSELLLAGPCKYF
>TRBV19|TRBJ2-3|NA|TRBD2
TGTGCCGCCGCAGATAGCGGGGGCCTCACAGATACGCAGTATTTT
CAAADSGGLTDTQYF
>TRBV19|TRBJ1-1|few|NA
TGTGCCAGTAGTATAGACAGGGAGGGGCCCACTGAAGCTTTCTTT
CASSIDREGPTEAFF
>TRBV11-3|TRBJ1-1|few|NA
TGTGCCATCTCAACTCAGGGGAGAAACACTGAAGCTTTCTTT
CAISTQGRNTEAFF
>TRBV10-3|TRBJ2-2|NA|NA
TGTGCCATCAGTGTTAGCCTGACCGGGGAGCTGTTTTTT
CAISVSLTGELFF
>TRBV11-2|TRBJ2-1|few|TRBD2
TGTGCCAGCAGCTTCCCGGGGCATCTAGCGGGATCTCGTCAGTTCTTC
CASSFPGHLAGSRQFF
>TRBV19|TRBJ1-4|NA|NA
TGTGCCGGCTACAGGGCCGGGGATGGAACTAATGAAAAACTGTTTTTT
CAGYRAGDGTNEKLFF